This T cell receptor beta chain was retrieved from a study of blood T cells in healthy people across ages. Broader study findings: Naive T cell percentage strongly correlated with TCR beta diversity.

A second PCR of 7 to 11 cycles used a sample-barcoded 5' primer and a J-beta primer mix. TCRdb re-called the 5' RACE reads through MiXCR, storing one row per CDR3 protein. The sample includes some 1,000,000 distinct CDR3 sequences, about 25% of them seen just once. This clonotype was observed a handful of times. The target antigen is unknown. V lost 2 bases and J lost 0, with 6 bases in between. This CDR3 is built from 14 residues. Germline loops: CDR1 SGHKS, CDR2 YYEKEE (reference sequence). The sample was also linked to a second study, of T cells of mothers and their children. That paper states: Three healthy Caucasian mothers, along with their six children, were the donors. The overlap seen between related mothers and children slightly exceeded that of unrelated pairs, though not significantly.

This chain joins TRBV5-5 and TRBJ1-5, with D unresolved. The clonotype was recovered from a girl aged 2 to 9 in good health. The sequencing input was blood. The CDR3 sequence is CASSFVVSNQPQHF. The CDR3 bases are TGTGCCAGCAGCTTTGTGGTTAGCAATCAGCCCCAGCATTTT.